This is a list of T cell receptor beta chains from one sample in a study of graft-versus-host responses after intestinal transplantation. Here immunoSEQ multiplex PCR was the method, and the copy in TCRdb shows in-frame clones only, minus some. The sample lists fewer than 90,000 clones; roughly 93% were seen once. These receptors' targets are unknown. Specimen: unstimulated CD4+ T cells sorted from spleen or lymph node cells, collected before transplant. These receptors all stem from a human donor who was the organ donor for an intestinal transplant. The conserved cysteine and the conserved F or W are not part of the CDR3 here. A D gene is named only where the DNA matches it firmly.

j_call v_call d_call cdr3_aa
TRBJ1-1 TRBV7-9 . ASSERTEAF
TRBJ2-7 TRBV6-5 TRBD1 ASSPHGQVSYEQY
TRBJ2-3 TRBV5-1 . ASSLDSNTDTQY
TRBJ2-3 TRBV7-9 TRBD1 ASSKQGLTDTQY
TRBJ1-4 TRBV2 . ASVRVRANEKLF
TRBJ2-7 TRBV5-1 . ASSLRSQDYEQY
TRBJ1-1 TRBV5-1 TRBD1 ASTPWTGEMNTEAF
TRBJ2-7 TRBV19 . ASSSSPTGSTFFYEQY
TRBJ2-7 TRBV2 . ASSLLLYEQY
TRBJ2-3 TRBV5-1 . ASSVSTDTQY
TRBJ2-1 TRBV6-5 . ASSKGVRNGNEQF
TRBJ2-7 TRBV5-6 . ASSLGGRGD
TRBJ2-2 TRBV18 . ASSPDLRGAGELF
TRBJ1-3 TRBV7-2 . ASSLAPLTGNTIY
TRBJ2-1 TRBV7-6 . ASSAGIRSNEQF
TRBJ1-3 TRBV7-2 . ASSLWVSGNTIY
TRBJ2-3 TRBV5-1 . ASSPVRAGATDTQY
TRBJ2-7 TRBV28 . ASSFRTTPPYEQY
TRBJ2-7 TRBV18 . ASSLGHSSYEQY
TRBJ1-6 TRBV30 TRBD1 AWQRGGEPLH
TRBJ2-7 TRBV21-1 . ASSKWGRLAGFYEQY
TRBJ2-7 TRBV19 TRBD1 ASSPPPGRTGSNEQY
TRBJ2-3 TRBV9 . ASSTRGGRSPDTQY
TRBJ2-7 TRBV28 . ASSLTGSGYEQY
TRBJ2-1 TRBV7-3 . ASSLRGVSDHEQF
TRBJ1-2 TRBV13 . ASRDVGGPGYGYT
TRBJ1-4 TRBV6-5 . ASSRTYYEKLF
TRBJ2-1 TRBV7-9 . ASNNYRTDEQF
TRBJ2-7 TRBV6-6 . ANSLRGYEQY
TRBJ2-5 TRBV5-1 . ASSPGPTETQY
TRBJ2-1 TRBV5-1 TRBD1 ASSLPPGGGTYNEQF
TRBJ2-5 TRBV15 TRBD1 ATSRDREETQY
TRBJ2-3 TRBV10-1 TRBD1 ASSDRGSTGTQY
TRBJ2-3 TRBV30 TRBD1 AWSPTAGQDLTDTQY
TRBJ1-4 TRBV10-3 TRBD1 AISPGQGKSNEDRGREKLF
TRBJ2-1 TRBV7-3 . ASSLWGAANEQF
TRBJ2-2 TRBV5-4 . ASSLSGTNTGELF
TRBJ2-5 TRBV5-8 . ASSLYRIGETQY
TRBJ1-3 TRBV5-4 . ASSFGRDVGNTIY
TRBJ1-1 TRBV27 . ASSLGGNTEAF
TRBJ2-2 TRBV18 TRBD1 ASSPRQGLNTGELF
TRBJ2-7 TRBV5-6 . ARSSGGGGRQY
TRBJ2-4 TRBV28 . ASSPPGGKNIQY
TRBJ1-1 TRBV28 . ATSRGLSTEAF